This T cell receptor (beta chain) emerged from a study of CD8+ T cells in alopecia areata. For the study at large: Female C3H/HeJ mice aged roughly 7-10 weeks received skin from spontaneously alopecic C3H/HeJ graft donors aged roughly 6-13 months.

There are many counts of this clone. Its specificity is not known. Any gene name here is a mouse gene name. The read ends 4 residues shy of where the CDR3 ends; the end is completed using the germline J gene. Overall study findings and caveats: Normal scalp showed lower clonality than lesional scalp, especially alopecia totalis/universalis.

Germline lookup yields CDR1 NNHDY and CDR2 SYVADS. There are 15 residues in the CDR3. The V and J ends lost 0 bases and 0 bases respectively, with 7 bases between them. Extracted from the samples, RNA was reverse transcribed into cDNA to serve as the sequencing template. The repertoire was sequenced with immunoSEQ multiplex PCR; TCRdb's copy has only in-frame clones and lacks some. The sample is made up of approximately 110,000 clones, none counted only once. The chain carries TRBV13-3 and TRBJ2-1, with D unresolved. Sample: lesional skin. The receptor was derived from a C3H/HeJ mouse with alopecia areata. The mice in this strain carry MHC haplotype H2-k. Partial CDR3 DNA: TGTGCCAGCAGTGATGCAGCATATAACTATGCT. Amino acid sequence: CASSDAAYNYA. The full-length CDR3 reads as CASSDAAYNYAEQFF.